These 18 T cell receptor beta chains were sequenced from one sample in a study of T cell responses to AZD1222 COVID-19 vaccine. Only in-frame clones appear in the TCRdb table, and some are missing; sequencing was by immunoSEQ multiplex PCR. In the table there are 30,000 to 35,000 clones, 75% to 80% of which are singletons. The source material was peripheral blood, sampled 28 days after the second AZD1222 dose. The origin of the receptors is an adult who received the AZD1222 COVID-19 vaccine.

The J gene is TRBJ2-3, the V gene TRBV2; D unclear. Germline loops: CDR1 SNHLY, CDR2 FYNNEI. The CDR3 runs to 14 residues. V was clipped by 7 bases and J by 0 bases, with 11 bases between them. The CDR3 coding sequence is TGTGCCAGCATTCCGACTTCTAGCACAGATACGCAGTATTTT. Translating it yields CASIPTSSTDTQYF.

This clone turned up a few times. The rearrangement uses TRBV5-1 and TRBJ2-1, with D perhaps being TRBD1 or TRBD2 (6 bases each). Trimming removed 0 bases at V and 10 bases at J, with 17 bases between. Germline V lookup: CDR1 SGHRS, CDR2 YFSETQ. The CDR3 contains 15 residues. CDR3 bases: TGCGCCAGCAGCTTGGTTTTAGCGGAGGGGGAGGAGCAGTTCTTC. Protein: CASSLVLAEGEEQFF.

The chain combines TRBV18 with TRBJ1-1; no definite D call. CDR3 length: 14 residues. With 2 bases removed from V and 5 bases from J, the gap between germline ends came to 12 bases. Germline CDR1 and CDR2: KGHSH and LQKENI. Here the CDR3 DNA reads TGTGCCAGCTCACCAGAGGGTATATTGACTGAAGCTTTCTTT. It translates to CASSPEGILTEAFF.

The chain joins TRBV5-8 to TRBJ1-2; D unresolved. The germline V and J ends were trimmed by 5 bases and 4 bases, with 12 bases remaining between them. This CDR3 is built from 13 residues. In germline, CDR1 is SGHTS, CDR2 YDEGEE. The CDR3 sequence: CASSQWEAYGYTF. In DNA, the CDR3 is TGTGCCAGCAGTCAGTGGGAGGCCTATGGCTACACCTTC.

This clone was recorded a few times. V usage is TRBV3-1 (or the pseudogene TRBV3-2) and J usage is TRBJ2-7; 7 nucleotides match TRBD2. V shed 7 bases, J shed 2 bases, and the junction held 11 bases outside the gene matches. CDR3 length equals 15 residues. Germline V lookup: CDR1 LGHDT, CDR2 YNNKEL (reference sequence). The DNA for the CDR3 is TGTGCCAGCACCTTGGGGCTAGCGGTTACCTACGAGCAGTACTTC. This gives the protein CASTLGLAVTYEQYF.

The V call is TRBV11-3, the J call TRBJ1-1; tentative D call: TRBD1 (6 bases). This CDR3 is 13 amino acids long. The germline V gene encodes CDR1 SGHNT and CDR2 YENEEA. Trimming removed 5 bases from V and 1 base from J, with 8 bases in between. The DNA for the CDR3 is TGTGCCAGCAGCATACAGGGGAACACTGAAGCTTTCTTT. It codes for CASSIQGNTEAFF.

The rearrangement links TRBV9 to TRBJ2-7; 8 positions agree with TRBD1. The CDR3 has 13 amino acids. V trimming: 5 bases; J trimming: 7 bases; junction bases outside the gene matches: 8. CDR1 and CDR2 from the germline V gene are SGDLS and YYNGEE. CDR3 amino acids: CASRAPRGQEQYV. The CDR3 DNA sequence: TGTGCCAGCAGAGCCCCCAGGGGGCAAGAGCAGTACGTC.

J is TRBJ1-3 and V is TRBV6-6; D not resolved. The CDR3 contains 13 residues. The V and J ends lost 8 bases and 1 base respectively, with 9 bases between them. CDR1 and CDR2 from the germline V gene are MNHNY and SVGAGI (reference sequence). In DNA, the CDR3 is TGTGCCAGCGGGTCGGAGTCTGGAAACACCATATATTTT. Protein sequence: CASGSESGNTIYF.

This chain joins TRBV7-2 and TRBJ2-4; 9 bases map to TRBD1. CDR3 length equals 16 residues. Unmatched junction bases numbered 6, after V lost 4 bases and J lost 2 bases. Germline assignment: CDR1 SGHTA and CDR2 FQGNSA. Here the CDR3 DNA reads TGTGCCAGCAGCTCCGGACAGGGGTATTCCAAAAACATTCAGTACTTC. This gives the protein CASSSGQGYSKNIQYF.

The J gene is TRBJ2-1, the V gene TRBV10-3; the match to TRBD2 covers 10 bases. The CDR3 runs 16 residues. The J segment lost 4 bases and the V segment lost 3 bases, leaving 6 bases of the junction unmatched. Germline V gene data show CDR1 as ENHRY and CDR2 as SYGVKD. CDR3 protein: CAISDRLAGEYNEQFF. The CDR3 bases are TGTGCCATCAGTGATCGGCTAGCGGGAGAATACAATGAGCAGTTCTTC.

V usage is TRBV7-9 and J usage is TRBJ2-7, with 7 bases lining up with TRBD1. Unmatched junction bases numbered 1, after V lost 8 bases and J lost 0 bases. The CDR3 spans 12 residues. Germline CDR1 is SEHNR and CDR2 is FQNEAQ (reference sequence). The CDR3 DNA reads as TGTGCCAGCGGACAGGACTCCTACGAGCAGTACGTC. Encoded protein: CASGQDSYEQYV.

This rearrangement joins TRBV19 to TRBJ1-1; 7 bases are a match to TRBD1. This CDR3 is 12 amino acids long. Germline assignment: CDR1 LNHDA and CDR2 SQIVND (reference sequence). Unmatched junction bases numbered 3, after V lost 10 bases and J lost 1 base. CDR3 sequence (DNA): TGTGCCACCGGGACAGCGAACACTGAAGCTTTCTTT. Amino acids: CATGTANTEAFF. Filled out from reference TRBV19 and TRBJ1-1, the complete variable domain reads DGGITQSPKYLFRKEGQNVTLSCEQNLNHDAMYWYRQDPGQGLRLIYYSQIVNDFQKGDIAEGYSVSREKKESFPLTVTSAQKNPTAFYLCATGTANTEAFFGQGTRLTVV.

J is TRBJ2-3 and V is TRBV7-8; D possibly corresponds to TRBD2 (5 bases). Germline lookup yields CDR1 SGHVS and CDR2 FQNEAQ. Trimming took off 2 bases at V and 1 base at J, with 10 bases between the two ends. The CDR3 length is 15 residues. The CDR3 here is CASSLIGVGTDTQYF. CDR3 in DNA: TGTGCCAGCAGCTTAATCGGGGTGGGCACAGATACGCAGTATTTT.

CDR3 sequence (DNA): TGTGCCAGCTGTCCCGGGACAGGGATTTCACCCCTCCACTTT. Translating gives CASCPGTGISPLHF. The chain employs TRBV6-5 and TRBJ1-6, with 9 bases identical to TRBD1. The germline V gene encodes CDR1 MNHEY and CDR2 SVGAGI. The CDR3 length is 14 residues. V lost 8 bases and J lost 9; bases outside the gene matches: 8.

This chain uses TRBV24-1 with TRBJ2-1, with TRBD2 matching over 12 bases. CDR1 and CDR2 from the germline V gene are KGHDR and SFDVKD. The CDR3 has 17 residues. Trimming cost V 4 bases and J 7 bases; bases outside gene matches: 10. CDR3 in amino acids: CATSDFATSGSANEQFF. CDR3 coding DNA: TGTGCCACCAGTGACTTTGCGACTAGCGGGAGCGCGAATGAGCAGTTCTTC.

The chain links TRBV12-3 or TRBV12-4 to TRBJ1-1; perhaps TRBD1 as D (6 bases). V was trimmed by 2 bases and J by 9 bases, leaving 10 bases between them. This CDR3 is 12 amino acids long. CDR3 coding DNA: TGTGCCAGCAGTTTAAACAGGGTTAAAGCTTTCTTT. It yields the protein CASSLNRVKAFF.

This chain joins TRBV11-3 and TRBJ2-3; unclear D gene. This CDR3 spans 17 amino acids. Germline CDR1 is SGHNT and CDR2 is YENEEA. V shed 4 bases and J shed 5 bases, with 22 bases lying between them. The CDR3 loop reads CASSSPRQVRIEDTQYF. For the CDR3, the DNA is TGTGCCAGCAGCTCGCCCCGACAAGTACGGATAGAAGATACGCAGTATTTT.

The V and J genes are TRBV28 and TRBJ1-1, with D tentatively TRBD1 (6 bases). V lost 5 bases, J lost 0 bases, and 16 bases lay in between. Germline-derived CDR1 and CDR2 are MDHEN and SYDVKM. This CDR3 has 16 residues. The CDR3 loop is CASSPPSTGLNTEAFF. CDR3 nucleotide sequence: TGTGCCAGCAGTCCTCCCTCGACAGGACTGAACACTGAAGCTTTCTTT.